The 24 T cell receptor beta chains below all came from one sample that was sequenced in a study of blood T cell repertoires in COVID-19. Method: immunoSEQ multiplex PCR; TCRdb's copy keeps in-frame clones and lacks some. Of over 150,000 clones in the sample, roughly 87% were seen once. The source material was peripheral blood. These receptors were taken from a woman aged 55-69 years who had recovered from COVID-19.

This clone came up a few times. The CDR3 DNA sequence: TGTGCCAGCAGGGAGGGACAGGCAACTGGAAACACCATATATTTT. Amino acid sequence: CASREGQATGNTIYF. The chain joins TRBV9 to TRBJ1-3; 8 nucleotides agree with TRBD1. The trim removed 5 bases at V and 2 bases at J, leaving 6 bases unmatched. Germline values: CDR1 SGDLS, CDR2 YYNGEE. CDR3 size: 15 residues.

A word on this clone: This specimen includes other DNA sequences encoding the same CDR3. This rearrangement joins TRBV6-5 to TRBJ1-5; 9 bases agree with TRBD1. The CDR3 has 15 residues. Per the germline V gene, CDR1 is MNHEY and CDR2 is SVGAGI. The V and J ends lost 8 bases and 0 bases, in that order; junction bases with no gene match: 5. The CDR3 region is CASGWTGDSNQPQHF. For the CDR3, the DNA is TGTGCCAGCGGATGGACAGGGGATAGCAATCAGCCCCAGCATTTT.

The CDR3 bases are TGTGCCAGCAGGGTGCCACTACAGGGGGCCACAGATACGCAGTATTTT. Encoded protein: CASRVPLQGATDTQYF. The chain links TRBV2 to TRBJ2-3, with TRBD1 matching over 9 bases. V lost 6 bases and J lost 2; bases outside the gene matches: 9. Germline V CDR1 and CDR2: SNHLY, FYNNEI. There are 16 residues in the CDR3.

CDR3 sequence: CASSLGPEGGNQPQHF. CDR3 nucleotides: TGCGCCAGCAGCTTGGGGCCCGAGGGTGGCAATCAGCCCCAGCATTTT. The rearrangement uses TRBV5-1 and TRBJ1-5; the D is unclear. V gave up 0 bases and J gave up 2 bases, with 12 bases separating them. CDR1 SGHRS and CDR2 YFSETQ come from the germline V gene. The CDR3 extends over 16 amino acids.

The rearrangement joins TRBV29-1 to TRBJ2-7; D may be TRBD2 (5 bases). CDR1 and CDR2 (germline): SQVTM, ANQGSEA. Trimming stripped 7 bases from V and 3 bases from J, with 13 bases between. The CDR3 contains 12 residues. CDR3 sequence reads: CSAGEDYYEQYF. The CDR3, as DNA: TGCAGCGCCGGGGAAGATTACTACGAGCAGTACTTC.

The chain recombines TRBV2 with TRBJ2-6; unclear D gene. This CDR3 is 12 amino acids long. Germline assignment: CDR1 SNHLY and CDR2 FYNNEI. V was pared by 9 bases and J by 4 bases, with 7 bases between. CDR3 sequence reads: CASTRGANVLTF. In nucleotides, the CDR3 is TGTGCCAGTACGAGGGGGGCCAACGTCCTGACTTTC. Based on the CDR3 plus reference TRBV2 and TRBJ2-6, the full variable domain is EPEVTQTPSHQVTQMGQEVILRCVPISNHLYFYWYRQILGQKVEFLVSFYNNEISEKSEIFDDQFSVERPDGSNFTLKIRSTKLEDSAMYFCASTRGANVLTFGAGSRLTVL.

This clone was counted a few times. The chain uses TRBV5-4 and TRBJ2-3; 10 nucleotides agree with TRBD2. The CDR3 has 15 amino acids. V gave up 4 bases and J gave up 2 bases; unmatched junction bases: 4. Looked up from germline, CDR1 is SGHNT and CDR2 is YYREEE (reference sequence). CDR3: CASSIAGGHTDTQYF. The CDR3 DNA reads TGTGCCAGCAGCATAGCGGGGGGACACACAGATACGCAGTATTTT.

This chain uses TRBV9 with TRBJ1-5; no reliable D call. Trimming cost V 0 bases and J 0 bases, with 7 bases left between them. The germline gives CDR1 SGDLS, CDR2 YYNGEE. The CDR3 contains 15 residues. As DNA, the CDR3 is TGTGCCAGCAGCGTAGGGGCGTATAGCAATCAGCCCCAGCATTTT. It codes for CASSVGAYSNQPQHF.

The chain links TRBV29-1 to TRBJ2-1, with 8 bases that match TRBD1. The CDR3 runs 13 residues. V lost 7 bases, J lost 6 bases, and 8 bases stayed unmatched. Germline-derived CDR1 and CDR2 are SQVTM and ANQGSEA. CDR3 protein: CSARTGTGNEQFF. The CDR3 DNA is TGCAGCGCACGGACAGGGACGGGCAATGAGCAGTTCTTC.

The rearrangement joins TRBV11-2 to TRBJ2-1; weak D call: TRBD1 (6 bases). The CDR3 has 19 residues. V lost 4 bases and J 7 bases, leaving 29 bases between the germline ends. Looked up from germline, CDR1 is SGHAT and CDR2 is FQNNGV. The CDR3 loop is CASSSSWRIQVGQWNEQFF. The CDR3 coding sequence is TGTGCCAGCAGCTCTAGCTGGCGGATACAGGTAGGACAGTGGAATGAGCAGTTCTTC.

The CDR3 DNA follows: TGTGCCAGCAGTGAAGAGGGGGGGACTGAAGCTTTCTTT. Protein: CASSEEGGTEAFF. The J gene is TRBJ1-1, the V gene TRBV6-1, with D possibly being TRBD1 (6 bases). V lost 1 base, J lost 5 bases, and 8 bases lay in between. This CDR3 region has 13 residues. Germline V lookup: CDR1 MNHNS, CDR2 SASEGT.

This clone appeared once. The chain couples TRBV28 to TRBJ1-2; tentative D call: TRBD1 (5 bases). Germline V gene lookup returns CDR1 MDHEN and CDR2 SYDVKM. V gave up 4 bases and J gave up 1 base, with 13 bases separating them. The CDR3 runs to 15 residues. CDR3 DNA: TGTGCCAGCAGTTCGCAAACCGGGGGTAACTATGGCTACACCTTC. It encodes CASSSQTGGNYGYTF.

This chain joins TRBV29-1 and TRBJ2-3; D might be TRBD1 (6 bases). Germline loops: CDR1 SQVTM, CDR2 ANQGSEA. V lost 1 base to trimming and J lost 3 bases, with 8 bases between them. The CDR3 is made up of 13 amino acids. CDR3 nucleotides: TGCAGCGTTGAAGGACAGGCGACAGATACGCAGTATTTT. It codes for CSVEGQATDTQYF.

The rearrangement uses TRBV4-1 and TRBJ2-5; 9 nucleotides agree with TRBD2. Per germline, CDR1 MGHRA and CDR2 YSYEKL. CDR3 size: 16 residues. With V trimmed by 3 bases and J by 1 base, 6 bases remained unmatched. The DNA for the CDR3 is TGCGCCAGCAGCCAGACTAGCGGCCGGTCCCAAGAGACCCAGTACTTC. It translates to CASSQTSGRSQETQYF.

The rearrangement links TRBV5-1 to TRBJ2-5; 10 bases align to TRBD2. Germline lookup yields CDR1 SGHRS and CDR2 YFSETQ. Unmatched junction bases numbered 9, after V lost 5 bases and J lost 2 bases. The CDR3 loop spans 16 amino acids. The CDR3 nucleotides are TGCGCCAGCAGTCCTGGACTAGCGGACGATCAAGAGACCCAGTACTTC. As protein: CASSPGLADDQETQYF.

The chain carries TRBV4-2 and TRBJ1-1; D is undetermined. Between the trimmed V and J ends, which lost 0 bases and 0 bases, there was a span of 5 bases. This CDR3 is built from 14 residues. Germline CDR1 LGHNA, CDR2 YNFKEQ. The CDR3 DNA reads TGTGCCAGCAGCCAAGATCCAGTGAACACTGAAGCTTTCTTT. Amino acid sequence: CASSQDPVNTEAFF.

V is TRBV9 and J is TRBJ1-2, with 9 bases aligning to TRBD1. V gave up 2 bases and J gave up 7 bases; unmatched junction bases: 9. Germline CDR1 SGDLS, CDR2 YYNGEE. CDR3 length: 15 residues. CDR3 in amino acids: CASSVEHRGQVGYTF. CDR3 in DNA: TGTGCCAGCAGCGTGGAGCACAGGGGGCAGGTTGGCTACACCTTC.

The V call is TRBV5-4, the J call TRBJ2-5, with D tentatively TRBD2 (6 bases). Trimming left V 3 bases short and J 4 bases short, with 13 bases between. The CDR3 contains 14 residues. Germline CDR1 SGHNT, CDR2 YYREEE (reference sequence). The CDR3 region has the DNA TGTGCCAGCAGCTCTCCGGGACTGCCAGAGACCCAGTACTTC. Translation gives CASSSPGLPETQYF.

This clone was seen more than once but under ten times. This CDR3 is CASSTTLNTEAFF. DNA for the CDR3: TGTGCCAGCAGCACAACCCTGAACACTGAAGCTTTCTTT. The V gene is TRBV11-1, the J gene TRBJ1-1, with unresolved D. In germline, CDR1 is SGHAT, CDR2 FQDESV (reference sequence). Trimming took 5 bases from V and 0 from J, leaving 7 bases between them. This CDR3 has 13 amino acids. The variable domain in full, with the rest retrieved from reference TRBV11-1 and TRBJ1-1, is EAEVAQSPRYKITEKSQAVAFWCDPISGHATLYWYRQILGQGPELLVQFQDESVVDDSQLPKDRFSAERLKGVDSTLKIQPAELGDSAMYLCASSTTLNTEAFFGQGTRLTVV.

The J gene is TRBJ2-3, the V gene TRBV7-8; the match to TRBD2 covers 10 bases. Germline-derived CDR1 and CDR2 are SGHVS and FQNEAQ. V gave up 5 bases and J gave up 6 bases; unmatched junction bases: 11. The CDR3 has 16 residues. CDR3 coding DNA: TGTGCCAGCAGCCTCCGGACTAGCGGAAGCAGGGATACGCAGTATTTT. This sequence encodes CASSLRTSGSRDTQYF.

The chain combines TRBV6-1 with TRBJ2-2; 13 bases agree with TRBD2. Germline V CDR1 and CDR2: MNHNS, SASEGT. This CDR3 spans 15 amino acids. The V and J ends lost 3 bases and 6 bases, in that order; junction bases with no gene match: 1. Here the CDR3 DNA reads TGTGCCAGCAGTGACACTAGCGGGGGGGCCGGGGAGCTGTTTTTT. It codes for CASSDTSGGAGELFF.

This chain links TRBV6-5 with TRBJ1-5; D might be TRBD1 (5 bases). CDR1 is MNHEY and CDR2 is SVGAGI in the germline V gene. The CDR3 extends over 16 amino acids. V shed 0 bases and J shed 7 bases, with 16 bases lying between them. This CDR3 is CASSYSTPGSGQPQHF. The CDR3, as DNA: TGTGCCAGCAGTTACTCAACCCCAGGGTCTGGACAGCCCCAGCATTTT.

This clone was found a few times. The rearrangement uses TRBV9 and TRBJ2-2; 10 bases align to TRBD1. Germline CDR1 is SGDLS and CDR2 is YYNGEE. V shed 4 bases, J shed 6 bases, and the junction held 12 bases outside the gene matches. The CDR3 is 17 residues long. Here the CDR3 DNA reads TGTGCCAGCAGCCTGACAGGGGGCGTCGGTAGCCCCGGGGAGCTGTTTTTT. Its translation: CASSLTGGVGSPGELFF.

This clone was found once. The chain has TRBV4-2 and TRBJ2-5; 12 bases line up with TRBD2. In germline, CDR1 is LGHNA, CDR2 YNFKEQ. The CDR3 contains 16 residues. V lost 6 bases to trimming and J lost 5 bases; unmatched junction nucleotides: 10. The CDR3 DNA reads as TGTGCCAGCAGTCCCTCTAGCGGGGGGGCTAGGGAGACCCAGTACTTC. Its protein product is CASSPSSGGARETQYF.